This TCR beta chain was obtained from a study of blood T cell repertoires in COVID-19. TCRdb keeps only in-frame clones here, not all; method: immunoSEQ multiplex PCR. Among 250,000 to 300,000 clones listed, around 86% were seen once. This TCR was sampled from a woman between 35 and 50 years old who had recovered from COVID-19. Specimen: peripheral blood.

The CDR3 DNA follows: TGTGCCAGTAGCGTTGGACACTCCTACGAGCAGTACTTC. Translation gives CASSVGHSYEQYF. V usage is TRBV19 and J usage is TRBJ2-7; D is perhaps TRBD1 (5 bases). CDR3 size: 13 residues. Between the trimmed V and J ends, which lost 6 bases and 0 bases, there was a span of 9 bases. From germline, CDR1 is LNHDA and CDR2 SQIVND (reference sequence).